This entry describes one TCR beta chain. The CDR3 runs 17 residues. CDR1 MNHEY and CDR2 SMNVEV come from the germline V gene (reference sequence). Trimming took 5 bases from V and 4 from J; bases not matched to a gene: 13. This record comes from a study of blood T cell repertoires in COVID-19. Overall study: The study drew acute and convalescent COVID-19 samples from the United States, Italy and Spain.

Using immunoSEQ multiplex PCR, the repertoire was profiled, and TCRdb retains in-frame clones only, with some absent. This table has 65,000 to 90,000 clones, roughly 85% appearing once. This receptor was taken from a young man with acute or convalescent COVID-19. The gene calls are TRBV27 and TRBJ2-7; 11 nucleotides match TRBD2. Sequencing was carried out using peripheral blood. The CDR3 DNA reads TGTGCCAGCAGTCTGCTCCCCGGGACTAGCGGACGATACGAGCAGTACTTC. This encodes CASSLLPGTSGRYEQYF.